Sequencing of this T cell receptor (beta chain) was carried out in a study of T-cell reconstitution after alpha-beta-depleted transplantation in children. CDR1 is SEHNR, CDR2 FQNEAQ, per germline (reference sequence). V was trimmed by 5 bases and J by 5 bases, leaving 15 bases between them. The CDR3 runs to 15 residues. This sample's TCRbeta library carried unique molecular identifier barcodes. One entry per CDR3 protein results from TCRdb running MiXCR on the PCR reads. Of 500,000 to 600,000 distinct CDR3 sequences listed, approximately 32% are singletons. This chain joins TRBV7-9 and TRBJ1-4; possible D gene TRBD1, 6 bases. This sequence was found in a human donor who donated a stem cell graft to a child with aplastic anemia. Sequencing was performed on PBMCs from the stem cell graft donor, taken from the stem cell graft. CDR3 sequence: CASSPRGQPNEKLFF. Written as DNA, the CDR3 is TGTGCCAGCAGCCCGCGGGGGCAGCCAAATGAAAAACTGTTTTTT.